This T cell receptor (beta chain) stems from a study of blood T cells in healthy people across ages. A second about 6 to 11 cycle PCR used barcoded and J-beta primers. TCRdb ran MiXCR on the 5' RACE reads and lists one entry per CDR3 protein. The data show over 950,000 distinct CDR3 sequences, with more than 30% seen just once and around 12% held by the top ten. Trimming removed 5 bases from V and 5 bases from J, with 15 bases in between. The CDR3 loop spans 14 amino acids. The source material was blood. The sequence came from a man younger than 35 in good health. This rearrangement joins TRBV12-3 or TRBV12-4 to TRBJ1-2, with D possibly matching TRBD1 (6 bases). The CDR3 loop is CASSVTTRGYGYTF. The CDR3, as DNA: TGTGCCAGCAGTGTGACGACCAGGGGTTATGGCTACACCTTC.